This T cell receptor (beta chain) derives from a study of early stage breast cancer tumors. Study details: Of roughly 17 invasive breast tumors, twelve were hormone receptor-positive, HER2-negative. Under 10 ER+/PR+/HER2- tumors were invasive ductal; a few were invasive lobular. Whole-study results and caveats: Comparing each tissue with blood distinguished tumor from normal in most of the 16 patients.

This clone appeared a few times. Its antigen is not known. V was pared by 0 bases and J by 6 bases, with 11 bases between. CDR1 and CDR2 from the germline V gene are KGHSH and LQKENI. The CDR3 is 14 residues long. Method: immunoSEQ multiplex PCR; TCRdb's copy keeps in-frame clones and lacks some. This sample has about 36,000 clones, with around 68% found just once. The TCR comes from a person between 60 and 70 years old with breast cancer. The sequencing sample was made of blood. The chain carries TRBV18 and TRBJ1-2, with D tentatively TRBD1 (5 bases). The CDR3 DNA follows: TGTGCCAGCTCACCACCCAGGGTTGGTGATGGCTACACCTTC. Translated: CASSPPRVGDGYTF.